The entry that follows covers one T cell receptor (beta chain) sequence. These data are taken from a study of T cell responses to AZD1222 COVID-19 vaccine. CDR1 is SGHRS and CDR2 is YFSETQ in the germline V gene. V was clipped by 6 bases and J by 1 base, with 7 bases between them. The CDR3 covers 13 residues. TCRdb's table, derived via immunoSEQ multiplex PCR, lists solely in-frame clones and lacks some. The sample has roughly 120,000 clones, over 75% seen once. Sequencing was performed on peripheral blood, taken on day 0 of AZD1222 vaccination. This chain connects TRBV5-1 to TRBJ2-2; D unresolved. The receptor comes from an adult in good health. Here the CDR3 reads CASTVGNTGELFF. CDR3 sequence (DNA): TGCGCCAGCACCGTTGGGAACACCGGGGAGCTGTTTTTT.